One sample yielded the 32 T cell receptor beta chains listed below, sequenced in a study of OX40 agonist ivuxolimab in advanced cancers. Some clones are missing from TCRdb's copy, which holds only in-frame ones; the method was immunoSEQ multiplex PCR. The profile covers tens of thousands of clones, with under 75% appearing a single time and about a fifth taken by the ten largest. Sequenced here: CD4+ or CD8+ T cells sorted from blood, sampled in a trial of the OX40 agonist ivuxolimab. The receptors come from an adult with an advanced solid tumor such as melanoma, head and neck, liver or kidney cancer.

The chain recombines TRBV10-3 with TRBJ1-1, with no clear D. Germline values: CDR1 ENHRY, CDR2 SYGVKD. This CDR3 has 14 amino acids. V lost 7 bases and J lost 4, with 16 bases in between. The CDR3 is CAINDEVESTEAFF. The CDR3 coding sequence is TGTGCCATCAACGACGAGGTGGAGAGCACTGAAGCTTTCTTT.

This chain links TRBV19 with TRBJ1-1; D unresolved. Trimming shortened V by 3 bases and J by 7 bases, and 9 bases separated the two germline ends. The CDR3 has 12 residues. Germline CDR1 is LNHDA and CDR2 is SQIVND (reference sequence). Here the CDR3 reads CASSIGNREAFF. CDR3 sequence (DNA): TGTGCCAGTAGTATTGGCAACCGTGAAGCTTTCTTT.

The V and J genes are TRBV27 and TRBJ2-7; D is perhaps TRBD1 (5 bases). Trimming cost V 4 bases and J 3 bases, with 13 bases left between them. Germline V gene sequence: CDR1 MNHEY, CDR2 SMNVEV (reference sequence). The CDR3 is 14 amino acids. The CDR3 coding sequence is TGTGCCAGCAGTTCAGGGCAGGTGGGCTACGAGCAGTACTTC. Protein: CASSSGQVGYEQYF.

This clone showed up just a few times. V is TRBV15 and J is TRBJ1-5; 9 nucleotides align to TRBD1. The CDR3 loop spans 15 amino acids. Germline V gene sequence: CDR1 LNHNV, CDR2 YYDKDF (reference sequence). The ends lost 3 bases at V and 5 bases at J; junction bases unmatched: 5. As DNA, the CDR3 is TGTGCCACCAGCAGGGACAGGGGAGGGTATCAGCCCCAGCATTTT. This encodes CATSRDRGGYQPQHF.

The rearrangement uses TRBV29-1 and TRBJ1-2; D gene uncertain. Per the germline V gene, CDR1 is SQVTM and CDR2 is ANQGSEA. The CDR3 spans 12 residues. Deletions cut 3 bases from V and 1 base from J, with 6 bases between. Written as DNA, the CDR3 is TGCAGCGTTGACCCGGATAACTATGGCTACACCTTC. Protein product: CSVDPDNYGYTF.

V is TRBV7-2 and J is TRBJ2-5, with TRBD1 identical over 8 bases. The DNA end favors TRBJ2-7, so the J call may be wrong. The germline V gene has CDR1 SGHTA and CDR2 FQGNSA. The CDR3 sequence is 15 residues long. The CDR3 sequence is CASSPGGRSYYEQYF. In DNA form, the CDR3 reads TGTGCCAGCAGCCCAGGGGGCAGGTCATACTACGAGCAGTACTTC.

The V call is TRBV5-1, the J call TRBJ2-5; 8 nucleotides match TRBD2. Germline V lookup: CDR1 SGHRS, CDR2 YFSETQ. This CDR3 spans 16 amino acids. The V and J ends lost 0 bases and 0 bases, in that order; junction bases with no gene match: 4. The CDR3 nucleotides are TGCGCCAGCAGCTTGGCGGTAGCGGGGAACCAAGAGACCCAGTACTTC. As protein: CASSLAVAGNQETQYF.

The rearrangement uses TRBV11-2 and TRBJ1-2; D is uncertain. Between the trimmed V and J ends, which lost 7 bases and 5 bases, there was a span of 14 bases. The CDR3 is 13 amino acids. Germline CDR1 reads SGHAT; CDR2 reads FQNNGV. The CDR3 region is CASTSPILYGYTF. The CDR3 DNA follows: TGTGCCAGCACCTCACCTATCCTGTATGGCTACACCTTC.

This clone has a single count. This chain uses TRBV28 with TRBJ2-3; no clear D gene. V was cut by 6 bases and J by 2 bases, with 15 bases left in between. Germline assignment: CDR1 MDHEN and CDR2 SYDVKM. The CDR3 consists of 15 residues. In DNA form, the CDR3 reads TGTGCCAGCAGCCCCCAGGACGGATTCACAGATACGCAGTATTTT. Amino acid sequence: CASSPQDGFTDTQYF. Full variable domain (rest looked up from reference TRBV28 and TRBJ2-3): DVKVTQSSRYLVKRTGEKVFLECVQDMDHENMFWYRQDPGLGLRLIYFSYDVKMKEKGDIPEGYSVSREKKERFSLILESASTNQTSMYLCASSPQDGFTDTQYFGPGTRLTVL.

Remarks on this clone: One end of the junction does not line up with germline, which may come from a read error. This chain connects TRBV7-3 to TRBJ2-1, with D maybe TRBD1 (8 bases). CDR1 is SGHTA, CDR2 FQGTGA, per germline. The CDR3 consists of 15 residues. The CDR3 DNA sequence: TGTGCCAGCAGCTTTTCGGACAGGGACTACGATGAGCAGTTCTTC. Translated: CASSFSDRDYDEQFF. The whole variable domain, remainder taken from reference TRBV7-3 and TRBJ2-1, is GAGVSQTPSNKVTEKGKYVELRCDPISGHTALYWYRQSLGQGPEFLIYFQGTGAADDSGLPNDRFFAVRPEGSVSTLKIQRTERGDSAVYLCASSFSDRDYDEQFFGPGTRLTVL.

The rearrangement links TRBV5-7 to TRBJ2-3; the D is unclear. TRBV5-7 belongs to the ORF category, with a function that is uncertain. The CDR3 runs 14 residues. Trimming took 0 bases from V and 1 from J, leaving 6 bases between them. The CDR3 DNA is TGTGCCAGCAGCTTGGAGTTCGGCACAGATACGCAGTATTTT. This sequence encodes CASSLEFGTDTQYF.

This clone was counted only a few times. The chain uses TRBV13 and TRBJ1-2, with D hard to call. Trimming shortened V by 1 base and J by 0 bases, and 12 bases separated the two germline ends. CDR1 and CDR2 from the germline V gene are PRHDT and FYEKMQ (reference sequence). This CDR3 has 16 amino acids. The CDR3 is CASSLEVGRANYGYTF. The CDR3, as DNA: TGTGCCAGCAGCTTAGAGGTCGGGAGGGCTAACTATGGCTACACCTTC.

In DNA form, the CDR3 reads TGTGCCAGCAGCTTAAGTTGGAGCTCTGGAAACACCATATATTTT. Encoded protein: CASSLSWSSGNTIYF. The chain joins TRBV7-2 to TRBJ1-3; D call uncertain. With 2 bases removed from V and 0 bases from J, the gap between germline ends came to 8 bases. The CDR3 runs 15 residues. Germline V gene sequence: CDR1 SGHTA, CDR2 FQGNSA.

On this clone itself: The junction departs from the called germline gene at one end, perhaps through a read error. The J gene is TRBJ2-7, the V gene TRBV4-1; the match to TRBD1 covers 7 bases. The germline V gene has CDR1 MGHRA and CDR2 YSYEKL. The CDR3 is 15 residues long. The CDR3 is CASRQVDGTAYEQYF. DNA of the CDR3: TGCGCCAGCAGACAAGTAGACGGGACAGCCTACGAGCAGTACTTC.

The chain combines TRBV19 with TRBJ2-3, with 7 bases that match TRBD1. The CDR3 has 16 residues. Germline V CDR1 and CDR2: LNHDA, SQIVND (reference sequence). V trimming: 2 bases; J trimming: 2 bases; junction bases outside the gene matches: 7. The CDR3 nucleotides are TGTGCCAGTAGTATACGGGACAGACCTCACACAGATACGCAGTATTTT. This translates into CASSIRDRPHTDTQYF.

CDR3 in amino acids: CSVRLNTGELFF. The CDR3 nucleotides read TGCAGCGTCAGACTTAACACCGGGGAGCTGTTTTTT. V is TRBV29-1 and J is TRBJ2-2; D not resolved. Between the trimmed V and J ends, which lost 6 bases and 2 bases, there was a span of 7 bases. Germline V CDR1 and CDR2: SQVTM, ANQGSEA. The CDR3 is 12 residues long.

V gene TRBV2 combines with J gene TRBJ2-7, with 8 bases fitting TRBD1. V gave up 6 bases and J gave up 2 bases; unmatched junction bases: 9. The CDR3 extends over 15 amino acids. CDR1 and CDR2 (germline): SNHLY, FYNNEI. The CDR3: CASRAGQGLAYEQYF. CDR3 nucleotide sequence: TGTGCCAGCAGGGCCGGACAGGGCCTTGCCTACGAGCAGTACTTC.

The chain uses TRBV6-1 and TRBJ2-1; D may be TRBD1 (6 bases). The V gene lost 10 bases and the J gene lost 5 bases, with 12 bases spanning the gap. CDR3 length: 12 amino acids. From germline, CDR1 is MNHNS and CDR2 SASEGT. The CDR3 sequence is CAIQNRDNEQFF. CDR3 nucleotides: TGTGCCATCCAGAACAGGGACAATGAGCAGTTCTTC.

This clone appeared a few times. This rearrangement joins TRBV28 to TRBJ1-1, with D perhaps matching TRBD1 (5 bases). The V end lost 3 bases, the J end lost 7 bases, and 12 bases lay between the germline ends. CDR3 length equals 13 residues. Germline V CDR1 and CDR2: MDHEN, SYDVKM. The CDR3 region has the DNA TGTGCCAGCAGTTTGGGGGATACGGTTGAAGCTTTCTTT. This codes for CASSLGDTVEAFF.

The CDR3 DNA reads TGCGCCAGCAGCCAAGGTTTGGGTATGGGACTCTACGAGCAGTACTTC. Amino acid sequence: CASSQGLGMGLYEQYF. This chain connects TRBV4-3 to TRBJ2-7, with a possible D match to TRBD2 (6 bases). This CDR3 region has 16 residues. V was trimmed by 1 base and J by 3 bases, leaving 16 bases between them. From germline, CDR1 is LGHNA and CDR2 YSLEER.

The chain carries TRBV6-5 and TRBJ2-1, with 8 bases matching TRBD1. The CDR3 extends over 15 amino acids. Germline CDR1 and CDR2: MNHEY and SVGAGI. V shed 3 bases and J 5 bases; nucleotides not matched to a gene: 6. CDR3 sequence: CASSYGTGENNEQFF. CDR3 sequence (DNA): TGTGCCAGCAGTTATGGGACAGGAGAAAACAATGAGCAGTTCTTC.

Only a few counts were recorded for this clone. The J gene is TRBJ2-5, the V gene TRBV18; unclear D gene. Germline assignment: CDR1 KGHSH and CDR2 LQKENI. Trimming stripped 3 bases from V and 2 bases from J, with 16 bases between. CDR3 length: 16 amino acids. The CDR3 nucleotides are TGTGCCAGCTCACCTCTAGTCGCGGCGGATCAAGAGACCCAGTACTTC. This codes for CASSPLVAADQETQYF.

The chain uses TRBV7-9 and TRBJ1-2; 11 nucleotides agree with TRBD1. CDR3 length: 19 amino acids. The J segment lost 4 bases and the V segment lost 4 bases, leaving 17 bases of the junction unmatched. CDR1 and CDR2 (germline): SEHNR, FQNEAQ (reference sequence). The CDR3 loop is CASSSFQLPGQGAGYGYTF. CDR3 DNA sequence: TGTGCCAGCAGCTCCTTTCAATTACCCGGACAGGGGGCAGGCTATGGCTACACCTTC.

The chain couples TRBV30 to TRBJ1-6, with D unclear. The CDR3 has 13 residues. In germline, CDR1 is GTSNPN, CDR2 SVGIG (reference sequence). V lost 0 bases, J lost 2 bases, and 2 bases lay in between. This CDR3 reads CAWSVTYNSPLHF. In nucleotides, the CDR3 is TGTGCCTGGAGTGTTACCTATAATTCACCCCTCCACTTT.

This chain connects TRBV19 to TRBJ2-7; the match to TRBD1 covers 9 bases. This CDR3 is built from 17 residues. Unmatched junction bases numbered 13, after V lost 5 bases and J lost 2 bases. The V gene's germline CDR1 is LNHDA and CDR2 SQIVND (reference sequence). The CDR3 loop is CASSLGDHRGRTYEQYF. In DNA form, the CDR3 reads TGTGCCAGTAGTCTCGGAGACCACAGGGGGCGCACCTACGAGCAGTACTTC. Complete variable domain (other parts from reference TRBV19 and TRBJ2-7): DGGITQSPKYLFRKEGQNVTLSCEQNLNHDAMYWYRQDPGQGLRLIYYSQIVNDFQKGDIAEGYSVSREKKESFPLTVTSAQKNPTAFYLCASSLGDHRGRTYEQYFGPGTRLTVT.

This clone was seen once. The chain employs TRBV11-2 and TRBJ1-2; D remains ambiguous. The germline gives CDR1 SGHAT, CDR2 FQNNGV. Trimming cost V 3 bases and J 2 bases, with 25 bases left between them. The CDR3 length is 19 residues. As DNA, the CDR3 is TGTGCCAGCAGCTTTTTTCCGGAAAAGATCCCTCAAGAGAACTATGGCTACACCTTC. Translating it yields CASSFFPEKIPQENYGYTF.

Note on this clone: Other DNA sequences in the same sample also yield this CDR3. CDR3 DNA sequence: TGTGCCTGGAGCGTACTACCCGGGTACGAGCAGTACTTC. Protein product: CAWSVLPGYEQYF. The chain links TRBV30 to TRBJ2-7, with D unresolved. The germline V gene encodes CDR1 GTSNPN and CDR2 SVGIG (reference sequence). This CDR3 is built from 13 residues. With 3 bases removed from V and 4 bases from J, the gap between germline ends came to 13 bases.

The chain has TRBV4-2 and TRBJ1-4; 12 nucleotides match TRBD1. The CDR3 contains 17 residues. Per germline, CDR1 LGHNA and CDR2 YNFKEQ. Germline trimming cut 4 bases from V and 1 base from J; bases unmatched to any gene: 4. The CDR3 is CASSPRDRGRTNEKLFF. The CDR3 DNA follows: TGTGCCAGCAGCCCCCGGGACAGGGGGCGAACTAATGAAAAACTGTTTTTT.

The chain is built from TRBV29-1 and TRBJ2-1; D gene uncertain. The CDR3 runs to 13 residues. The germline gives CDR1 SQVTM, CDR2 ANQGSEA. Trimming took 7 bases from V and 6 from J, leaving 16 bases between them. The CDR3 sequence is CSAETSPSNEQFF. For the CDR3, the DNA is TGCAGCGCCGAAACCAGCCCATCCAATGAGCAGTTCTTC.

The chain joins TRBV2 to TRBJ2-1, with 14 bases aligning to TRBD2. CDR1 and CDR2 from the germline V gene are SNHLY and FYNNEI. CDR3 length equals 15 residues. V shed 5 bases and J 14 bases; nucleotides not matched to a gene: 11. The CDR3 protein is CASSYPTSGGAGEFF. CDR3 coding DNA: TGTGCCAGCAGTTACCCGACTAGCGGGGGGGCCGGAGAGTTCTTC. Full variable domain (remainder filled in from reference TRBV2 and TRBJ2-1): EPEVTQTPSHQVTQMGQEVILRCVPISNHLYFYWYRQILGQKVEFLVSFYNNEISEKSEIFDDQFSVERPDGSNFTLKIRSTKLEDSAMYFCASSYPTSGGAGEFFGPGTRLTVL.

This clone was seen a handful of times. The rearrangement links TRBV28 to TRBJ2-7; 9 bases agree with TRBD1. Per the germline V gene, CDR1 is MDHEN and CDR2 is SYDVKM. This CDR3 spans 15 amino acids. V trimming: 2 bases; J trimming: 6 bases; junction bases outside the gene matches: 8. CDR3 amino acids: CASSLDGTGLFEQYF. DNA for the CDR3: TGTGCCAGCAGTTTAGACGGGACAGGGCTATTCGAGCAGTACTTC.

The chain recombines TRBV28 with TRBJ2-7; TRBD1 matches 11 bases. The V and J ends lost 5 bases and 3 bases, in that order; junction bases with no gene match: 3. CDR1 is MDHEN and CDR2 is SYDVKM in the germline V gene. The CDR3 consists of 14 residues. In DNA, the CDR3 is TGTGCCAGCAGTATAGGGACAGGGGGCTACGAGCAGTACTTC. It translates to CASSIGTGGYEQYF. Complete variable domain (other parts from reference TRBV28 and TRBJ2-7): DVKVTQSSRYLVKRTGEKVFLECVQDMDHENMFWYRQDPGLGLRLIYFSYDVKMKEKGDIPEGYSVSREKKERFSLILESASTNQTSMYLCASSIGTGGYEQYFGPGTRLTVT.